The rows below give T cell receptor beta chains drawn from one sample of a study of T cells in localized non-small cell lung cancer. Repertoires were generated with immunoSEQ multiplex PCR, while TCRdb's copy carries only in-frame clones and drops some. The sample shows about 77,000 clones, more than 75% of them seen only once. The specimen comprised peripheral blood, sampled before any cancer treatment. The receptors here all came from a woman aged 40 to 75 with stage I squamous cell lung carcinoma. CDR3s include the opening cysteine and the closing phenylalanine or tryptophan. D genes are given only for firm matches. The listing skips clone size in some rows; elsewhere it reads once, few, many or a size class.

DNA,CDR3,V,D,size,J
TGTGCCTGGAGTGTAGTCGGGGGTGGCTACGAGCAGTACTTC,CAWSVVGGGYEQYF,TRBV30,NA,NA,TRBJ2-7
TGTGCCAGCAGCGTAGAAAGAGATACGCAGTATTTT,CASSVERDTQYF,TRBV9,NA,once,TRBJ2-3
TGCGCCAGCAGCTTGGAGGGGGTAGGCACCTACAATGAGCAGTTCTTC,CASSLEGVGTYNEQFF,TRBV5-1,NA,NA,TRBJ2-1
TGTGCCACCAGCAGAGATCCATACAGCAAGGGAGAGACCCAGTACTTC,CATSRDPYSKGETQYF,TRBV15,NA,NA,TRBJ2-5
TGTGCCAGCAGTTATACCCGATGGGGGGACACTGAAGCTTTCTTT,CASSYTRWGDTEAFF,TRBV6-5,NA,NA,TRBJ1-1
TGTGCCAGTAGTATTTCAGGGGGCGCCATCCGGAACACTGAAGCTTTCTTT,CASSISGGAIRNTEAFF,TRBV19,TRBD1,NA,TRBJ1-1
TGTGCCAGTAGTATAGATCTCGGCAACTATGGCTACACCTTC,CASSIDLGNYGYTF,TRBV19,NA,NA,TRBJ1-2
TGTGCCAGCAGCTTGGAGGGATACTTCAAGACAGGGTGGGTTGGCGAAGCTTTCTTT,CASSLEGYFKTGWVGEAFF,TRBV5-8,TRBD1,NA,TRBJ1-1
TGTGCCAGCAGCTCAGACAGAGATACGCAGTATTTT,CASSSDRDTQYF,TRBV7-6,NA,NA,TRBJ2-3
TGCGCCAGCAGAGCGGACAGTGCTGGGGCCAACGTCCTGACTTTC,CASRADSAGANVLTF,TRBV5-1,NA,once,TRBJ2-6
TGTGCCAGAAAGGTCTACAGTGGCGGCTACACCTTC,CARKVYSGGYTF,TRBV5-3,NA,NA,TRBJ1-2
TGTGCCAGCTCACCAAGTGGGGACACTGAAGCTTTCTTT,CASSPSGDTEAFF,TRBV18,NA,NA,TRBJ1-1
TGCGCCAGCAGCTTGGGGTATAAGCAGGGCGATGAGCAGTTCTTC,CASSLGYKQGDEQFF,TRBV5-1,NA,NA,TRBJ2-1
TGTGCCAGCAGCTTGGCCGACTCGGGTCGGGCTTTCTTT,CASSLADSGRAFF,TRBV5-6,NA,NA,TRBJ1-1
TGTGCCAGCAGCGGGGGGGCCTCAGATACGCAGTATTTT,CASSGGASDTQYF,TRBV2,TRBD2,NA,TRBJ2-3
TGTGCCAGCAGTGACTCAACACTAATTTTGCGAGCTTTCTTT,CASSDSTLILRAFF,TRBV6-1,NA,NA,TRBJ1-1
TGTGCCAGCAGTTACGGGTCGAACACTGAAGCTTTCTTT,CASSYGSNTEAFF,TRBV6-5,NA,few,TRBJ1-1
TGTGCCAGCAACCTAAGGAAGGTCAGAGGGAATCCTGAAGCTTTCTTT,CASNLRKVRGNPEAFF,TRBV11-1,NA,once,TRBJ1-1
TGTGCCAGCAGTGAGAGTTTCCAAGAGACCCAGTACTTC,CASSESFQETQYF,TRBV6-5,NA,NA,TRBJ2-5